Listed here are 20 T cell receptor beta chains from one sample, sequenced in a study of T-cell memory formation after mild COVID-19. TCRdb recomputed calls from the 5' RACE reads with MiXCR, one row per CDR3 protein. The table includes about half a million distinct CDR3 sequences, 15% to 20% detected once. The material sequenced was PBMCs or a T cell subset sorted from them (not recorded which). Receptor source: an adult woman who had mild COVID-19 (a few samples of this study predate the infection). Cell type and time point are not known.

This clonotype was counted between two and nine times. The rearrangement joins TRBV5-1 to TRBJ2-5, with D unresolved. The V end was cut by 0 bases, the J end by 5 bases, with 14 bases between. Germline CDR1 SGHRS, CDR2 YFSETQ. The CDR3 contains 15 residues. The CDR3 DNA is TGCGCCAGCAGCTTGGAATCGGGCCGTGCGGAGACCCAGTACTTC. This sequence encodes CASSLESGRAETQYF. Combining the CDR3 with reference TRBV5-1 and TRBJ2-5 gives the whole variable domain KAGVTQTPRYLIKTRGQQVTLSCSPISGHRSVSWYQQTPGQGLQFLFEYFSETQRNKGNFPGRFSGRQFSNSRSEMNVSTLELGDSALYLCASSLESGRAETQYFGPGTRLLVL.

This clonotype has just a few counts. The CDR3 sequence: CASSVVPVPDTQYF. The DNA of the CDR3 is TGTGCCAGCAGCGTAGTACCCGTCCCAGATACGCAGTATTTT. V is TRBV9 and J is TRBJ2-3; D is undetermined. The germline gives CDR1 SGDLS, CDR2 YYNGEE. V was cut by 0 bases and J by 4 bases, with 9 bases left in between. This CDR3 is 14 amino acids long.

Ten or more counts support this clonotype. The J gene is TRBJ1-3, the V gene TRBV4-1; D not certain. In germline, CDR1 is MGHRA, CDR2 YSYEKL. The CDR3 loop spans 17 amino acids. V lost 1 base and J lost 2, with 15 bases in between. The CDR3 DNA reads as TGCGCCAGCAGCCAAGGACTGGCAGCTACTCCTGGAAACACCATATATTTT. As protein: CASSQGLAATPGNTIYF.

V gene TRBV27 combines with J gene TRBJ2-4, with D maybe TRBD1 (6 bases). This CDR3 is 13 amino acids long. CDR1 is MNHEY and CDR2 is SMNVEV in the germline V gene (reference sequence). The ends were cut back, 2 bases at V and 9 bases at J, with 11 bases in the middle. The CDR3 DNA follows: TGTGCCAGCAGTTTAGAACAGGGTGGCATTCAGTACTTC. It specifies CASSLEQGGIQYF.

This clonotype appeared many times. The chain has TRBV24-1 and TRBJ2-1; D gene ambiguous. Germline CDR1 KGHDR, CDR2 SFDVKD. The CDR3 spans 15 residues. V lost 3 bases and J 0 bases, leaving 8 bases between the germline ends. The CDR3 DNA sequence: TGTGCCACCAGTGATCCAACGCTCTCCTACAATGAGCAGTTCTTC. Its protein product is CATSDPTLSYNEQFF.

V is TRBV6-5 and J is TRBJ1-2; unclear D gene. Germline V lookup: CDR1 MNHEY, CDR2 SVGAGI. V was shortened by 5 bases and J by 5 bases, with 12 bases between the two germline ends. This CDR3 is 13 amino acids long. CDR3 coding DNA: TGTGCCAGCAGTAACGCCCCAAGTTATGGCTACACCTTC. Translated: CASSNAPSYGYTF.

This clonotype was seen a single time. Germline and junction disagree at one end, which may indicate a read error. The V and J genes are TRBV20-1 and TRBJ2-1, with no clear D. The CDR3 loop spans 10 amino acids. Germline assignment: CDR1 DFQATT and CDR2 SNEGSKA (reference sequence). CDR3 sequence: CSARLESELF. The CDR3, as DNA: TGCAGTGCTAGACTAGAAAGTGAGTTATTC.

V usage is TRBV7-2 and J usage is TRBJ1-1, with D unresolved. Germline CDR1 reads SGHTA; CDR2 reads FQGNSA. This CDR3 has 14 residues. Between the trimmed V and J ends, which lost 5 bases and 2 bases, there was a span of 12 bases. Here the CDR3 DNA reads TGTGCCAGCAGCCTGGGGATTCCTAACACTGAAGCTTTCTTT. This translates into CASSLGIPNTEAFF.

The table lists this clonotype with a few counts. The V call is TRBV12-3 or TRBV12-4, the J call TRBJ2-3; 9 positions agree with TRBD2. V was pared by 3 bases and J by 5 bases, with 9 bases of the junction left unmatched. This CDR3 is built from 16 residues. The CDR3 coding sequence is TGTGCCAGCAGTTTGGAGTTTGCGGGGGGGAAAGATACGCAGTATTTT. This codes for CASSLEFAGGKDTQYF.

Only a few counts were recorded for this clonotype. The chain recombines TRBV5-1 with TRBJ2-7; D tentatively fits TRBD1 or TRBD2 (5 bases each). Trimming removed 3 bases at V and 3 bases at J, with 13 bases between. In germline, CDR1 is SGHRS, CDR2 YFSETQ. This CDR3 spans 14 amino acids. Here the CDR3 reads CASSSTWGIYEQYF. CDR3 sequence (DNA): TGCGCCAGCAGCTCCACCTGGGGGATCTACGAGCAGTACTTC.

The V gene is TRBV9, the J gene TRBJ1-1, with unresolved D. Germline V gene data show CDR1 as SGDLS and CDR2 as YYNGEE. The CDR3 covers 16 residues. V lost 1 base and J 0 bases, leaving 13 bases between the germline ends. CDR3 region: CASSVTPGGVNTEAFF. The CDR3, as DNA: TGTGCCAGCAGCGTAACCCCGGGAGGAGTGAACACTGAAGCTTTCTTT.

This clonotype was seen a few times. The chain has TRBV7-8 and TRBJ2-7, with D perhaps TRBD1 (5 bases). The germline gives CDR1 SGHVS, CDR2 FQNEAQ. V was cut by 5 bases and J by 3 bases, with 11 bases left in between. The CDR3 spans 13 residues. CDR3: CASSRQGNYEQYF. In DNA form, the CDR3 reads TGTGCCAGCAGCAGGCAGGGAAACTACGAGCAGTACTTC.

The chain joins TRBV10-3 to TRBJ2-1, with 7 positions matching TRBD2. CDR3 length: 15 residues. J was trimmed by 2 bases and V by 3 bases; bases with no gene match: 4. Germline V lookup: CDR1 ENHRY, CDR2 SYGVKD. Written as DNA, the CDR3 is TGTGCCATCAGTGAAGGTCTAGCGGCCTACAATGAGCAGTTCTTC. Translated, it gives CAISEGLAAYNEQFF.

This clonotype was recorded a few times. This sequence joins TRBV7-2 and TRBJ2-7; 11 positions match TRBD1. The trim removed 6 bases at V and 3 bases at J, leaving 7 bases unmatched. The CDR3 runs to 15 residues. CDR1 is SGHTA, CDR2 FQGNSA, per germline. Written as DNA, the CDR3 is TGTGCCAGCAGTTATCCGGGACAGGGGGTCTACGAGCAGTACTTC. Amino acid sequence: CASSYPGQGVYEQYF.

The genes are TRBV3-1 and TRBJ2-7; D not certain. Per the germline V gene, CDR1 is LGHDT and CDR2 is YNNKEL (reference sequence). V was pared by 6 bases and J by 1 base, with 10 bases between. CDR3 length: 13 residues. The CDR3 region has the DNA TGTGCCAGCAGTCATAAGGGTTCCTACGAGCAGTACTTC. Translating it yields CASSHKGSYEQYF.

A few counts support this clonotype. The rearrangement links TRBV12-3 or TRBV12-4 to TRBJ2-5; 8 positions agree with TRBD2. The CDR3 contains 19 residues. J lost 0 bases, V lost 4 bases, and 16 bases had no gene match. The DNA of the CDR3 is TGTGCCAGCAGTTCTAAACTAGCGGTCCCGGACTACTACCAAGAGACCCAGTACTTC. It codes for CASSSKLAVPDYYQETQYF.

This clonotype has just a few counts. The chain joins TRBV13 to TRBJ2-7, with a possible D match to TRBD2 (5 bases). The germline V gene encodes CDR1 PRHDT and CDR2 FYEKMQ (reference sequence). Trimming cost V 5 bases and J 4 bases, with 12 bases left between them. The CDR3 loop spans 13 amino acids. The CDR3 spells CASSPGRGYEQYF. CDR3 nucleotides: TGTGCCAGCAGCCCCGGACGGGGTTACGAGCAGTACTTC.

V is TRBV27 and J is TRBJ2-5; TRBD1 matches at 7 bases. Germline-derived CDR1 and CDR2 are MNHEY and SMNVEV (reference sequence). This CDR3 is 14 amino acids long. V lost 4 bases to trimming and J lost 1 base; unmatched junction nucleotides: 3. The CDR3 protein is CASSSWDSQETQYF. The CDR3 DNA sequence: TGTGCCAGCAGTTCGTGGGACAGCCAAGAGACCCAGTACTTC.

V and J are TRBV27 and TRBJ1-2; D is undetermined. Trimming left V 0 bases short and J 4 bases short, with 12 bases between. The CDR3 covers 15 residues. From germline, CDR1 is MNHEY and CDR2 SMNVEV (reference sequence). The CDR3 DNA follows: TGTGCCAGCAGTTTATCCCGGGCCCAAGGCTATGGCTACACCTTC. Protein product: CASSLSRAQGYGYTF.

The chain is built from TRBV12-3 or TRBV12-4 and TRBJ2-7; 8 bases line up with TRBD1. The CDR3 runs 14 residues. After removal of 5 bases from V and 3 bases from J, the junction contained 6 bases not matched to a gene. For the CDR3, the DNA is TGTGCCAGCAGTCACGGACAGGGTGTCTACGAGCAGTACTTC. Translated: CASSHGQGVYEQYF.